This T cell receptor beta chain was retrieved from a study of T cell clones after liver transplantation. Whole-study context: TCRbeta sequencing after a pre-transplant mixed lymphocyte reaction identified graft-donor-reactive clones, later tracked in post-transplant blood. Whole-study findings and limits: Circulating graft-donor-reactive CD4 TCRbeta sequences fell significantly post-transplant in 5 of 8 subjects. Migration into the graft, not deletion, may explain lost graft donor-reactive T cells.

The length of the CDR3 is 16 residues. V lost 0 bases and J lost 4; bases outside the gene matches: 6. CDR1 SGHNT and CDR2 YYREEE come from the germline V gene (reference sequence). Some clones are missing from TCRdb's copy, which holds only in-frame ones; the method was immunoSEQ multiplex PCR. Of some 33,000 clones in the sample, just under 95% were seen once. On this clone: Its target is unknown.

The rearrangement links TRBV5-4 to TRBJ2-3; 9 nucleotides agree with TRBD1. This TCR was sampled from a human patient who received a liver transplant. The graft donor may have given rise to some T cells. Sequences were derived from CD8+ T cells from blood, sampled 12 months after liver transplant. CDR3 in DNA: TGTGCCAGCAGCTTGGCGGGACAGGGAGTGGCAGATACGCAGTATTTT. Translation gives CASSLAGQGVADTQYF. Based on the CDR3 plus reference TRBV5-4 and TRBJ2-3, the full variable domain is ETGVTQSPTHLIKTRGQQVTLRCSSQSGHNTVSWYQQALGQGPQFIFQYYREEENGRGNFPPRFSGLQFPNYSSELNVNALELDDSALYLCASSLAGQGVADTQYFGPGTRLTVL.